The 18 T cell receptor beta chains reported below all come from one sample, sequenced in a study of blood T cells in healthy people across ages. A J-beta primer mix and a sample-barcoded 5' primer were used in a second PCR of roughly 6 to 12 cycles. TCRdb re-called the 5' RACE reads through MiXCR, storing one row per CDR3 protein. The sample contains hundreds of thousands of distinct CDR3 sequences, about 25% of which appear only once. A further study also used this sample, focusing on T cells of mothers and their children.

The sample comprised blood. The receptors stem from a boy younger than 18 in good health.

The V call is TRBV11-3, the J call TRBJ2-5; D possibly corresponds to TRBD1 (6 bases). The J call may not be correct, given that the DNA end is closer to TRBJ2-7. Germline V gives CDR1 SGHNT, CDR2 YENEEA. This CDR3 has 15 residues. This CDR3 reads CASSLDSQQGYEQYF. The CDR3 DNA reads TGTGCCAGCAGCTTAGATTCCCAACAGGGATACGAGCAGTACTTC.

This clonotype was counted only a few times. V usage is TRBV5-1 and J usage is TRBJ2-5, with 7 nucleotides matching TRBD2. V lost 0 bases to trimming and J lost 1 base; unmatched junction nucleotides: 6. The CDR3 totals 16 residues. Germline V CDR1 and CDR2: SGHRS, YFSETQ. The CDR3 DNA follows: TGCGCCAGCAGCTTGGGGGGAGGGACTACCCAAGAGACCCAGTACTTC. Translated: CASSLGGGTTQETQYF.

The chain couples TRBV7-3 to TRBJ2-1; D may be TRBD1 (5 bases). CDR1 SGHTA and CDR2 FQGTGA come from the germline V gene. The ends were cut back, 1 base at V and 8 bases at J, with 9 bases in the middle. The CDR3 runs to 13 residues. The CDR3, as DNA: TGTGCCAGCAGCTTAAGGGGCTGGGATGAGCAGTTCTTC. The encoded protein is CASSLRGWDEQFF.

The chain uses TRBV12-3 or TRBV12-4 and TRBJ2-5; D perhaps matches TRBD2 (5 bases). CDR3 length equals 14 residues. The ends were cut back, 5 bases at V and 5 bases at J, with 15 bases in the middle. The CDR3 DNA reads TGTGCCAGCAGTCAAAGCGGATCATGGGAGACCCAGTACTTC. Translated: CASSQSGSWETQYF.

This clonotype has just a few counts. The chain employs TRBV10-3 and TRBJ2-5; D remains ambiguous. The J call may not be correct, given that the DNA end is closer to TRBJ2-7. The CDR3 consists of 10 residues. The germline V gene has CDR1 ENHRY and CDR2 SYGVKD. CDR3 DNA: TGTGCCATCAGTGATGACGAGCAGTACTTC. This translates into CAISDDEQYF.

The chain carries TRBV10-3 and TRBJ2-6; weak D call: TRBD1 (5 bases). The CDR3 contains 15 residues. Germline CDR1 and CDR2: ENHRY and SYGVKD. Trimming cost V 7 bases and J 4 bases, with 14 bases left between them. CDR3: CAIMGLRSGANVLTF. The CDR3 DNA follows: TGTGCCATCATGGGGCTGCGGTCAGGGGCCAACGTCCTGACTTTC.

There are a few counts of this clonotype. The chain couples TRBV29-1 to TRBJ2-5; D remains unclear. The V end was cut by 0 bases, the J end by 7 bases, with 9 bases between. The CDR3 is 12 residues long. Germline assignment: CDR1 SQVTM and CDR2 ANQGSEA. Here the CDR3 reads CSVEDGHGTQYF. Here the CDR3 DNA reads TGCAGCGTTGAAGACGGTCACGGGACCCAGTACTTC.

This clonotype showed up many times. The chain joins TRBV28 to TRBJ2-7, with 7 positions matching TRBD2. The J call could be wrong; TRBJ2-1 is a better fit for the DNA end. The germline CDR1 and CDR2 sequences are MDHEN and SYDVKM. The CDR3 spans 16 residues. CDR3 coding DNA: TGTGCCAGCAGTTTATGTTTAGGGGAGGGATGCAATGAGCAGTTCTTC. Residues: CASSLCLGEGCNEQFF.

This chain's CDR3 is CASSLRIGKQAFF. Here the CDR3 DNA reads TGTGCCAGCAGTTTAAGGATCGGCAAGCAAGCTTTCTTT. The chain couples TRBV28 to TRBJ1-1; no reliable D call. CDR3 length: 13 residues. Germline CDR1 MDHEN, CDR2 SYDVKM. V lost 2 bases and J 9 bases, leaving 13 bases between the germline ends.

V gene TRBV2 combines with J gene TRBJ2-5; 7 bases agree with TRBD2. CDR1 SNHLY and CDR2 FYNNEI come from the germline V gene. With V trimmed by 4 bases and J by 11 bases, 10 bases remained unmatched. CDR3 length: 13 amino acids. The CDR3 sequence is CASSVTSWGEQYF. CDR3 coding DNA: TGTGCCAGCAGTGTGACTAGCTGGGGTGAGCAGTACTTC.

V gene TRBV29-1 combines with J gene TRBJ2-5; a weak D match, TRBD1 (6 bases). CDR1 SQVTM and CDR2 ANQGSEA come from the germline V gene. This CDR3 is built from 14 residues. The DNA of the CDR3 is TGCACCGCGATCGCTGGGCAGGGGCAAGAGACCCAGTACTTC. The encoded protein is CTAIAGQGQETQYF.

The chain has TRBV6-5 and TRBJ2-5; possible D gene TRBD2, 7 bases. The J call is in doubt because the DNA end fits TRBJ2-7 better. Germline loops: CDR1 MNHEY, CDR2 SVGAGI. The CDR3 runs to 16 residues. CDR3 DNA sequence: TGTGCCAGCAGAAGCCTTGGGGGCGGGAGTAGGAACGAGCAGTACTTC. Translated: CASRSLGGGSRNEQYF.

In this sample, this clonotype turned up a few times. The rearrangement uses TRBV4-3 and TRBJ2-2; D uncertain. Germline V gene lookup returns CDR1 LGHNA and CDR2 YSLEER. This CDR3 contains 16 residues. Trimming took 0 bases from V and 5 from J, leaving 13 bases between them. CDR3 region: CASSQDGSFGTGELFF. Written as DNA, the CDR3 is TGCGCCAGCAGCCAAGACGGGTCCTTCGGGACCGGGGAGCTGTTTTTT.

The chain employs TRBV21-1 and TRBJ2-2; the table's TRBD1 call for D was not verified on the DNA. TRBV21-1 is marked as a pseudogene. The CDR3 length is 20 residues. CDR3 amino acids: CASSKVGASRGTGEFGELFF. The CDR3 DNA is TGTGCCAGCAGCAAAGTCGGGGCGTCTCGCGGGACAGGGGAGTTTGGGGAGCTGTTTTTT.

This clonotype was seen more than once but under ten times. The V gene is TRBV9, the J gene TRBJ2-3; 13 positions agree with TRBD2. Germline V CDR1 and CDR2: SGDLS, YYNGEE. V dropped 3 bases and J dropped 15; count of bases not matched to a gene: 10. The CDR3 has 14 residues. CDR3 amino acids: CASSDGTSGDERYF. DNA for the CDR3: TGTGCCAGCAGCGATGGGACTAGCGGGGATGAGAGATATTTT.

This chain joins TRBV28 and TRBJ2-7, with D maybe TRBD2 (6 bases). This CDR3 has 12 residues. Trimming removed 2 bases from V and 6 bases from J, with 8 bases in between. Germline values: CDR1 MDHEN, CDR2 SYDVKM. Here the CDR3 reads CASSLGLTEQYF. The CDR3 DNA sequence: TGTGCCAGCAGTTTAGGACTAACCGAGCAGTACTTC.

At least ten counts were recorded for this clonotype. The chain combines TRBV12-3 or TRBV12-4 with TRBJ2-3; D not certain. This CDR3 region has 12 residues. The V gene lost 3 bases and the J gene lost 4 bases, with 5 bases spanning the gap. The CDR3 reads CASSFRPDTQYF. The CDR3 DNA reads TGTGCCAGCAGTTTTAGACCAGATACGCAGTATTTT.

The chain uses TRBV6-5 and TRBJ2-5; 14 bases fit TRBD2. The closer fit of TRBJ2-1 to the DNA end suggests the J call may be wrong. In germline, CDR1 is MNHEY, CDR2 SVGAGI. The CDR3 is 18 residues long. The CDR3 loop reads CASSWGLAGESSYNEQFF. In DNA form, the CDR3 reads TGTGCCAGCAGTTGGGGACTAGCGGGGGAAAGCTCCTACAATGAGCAGTTCTTC.